A few counts support the clone carrying this TCR beta chain. V shed 5 bases and J 3 bases; nucleotides not matched to a gene: 5. This CDR3 region has 15 residues. Germline assignment: CDR1 LGHDT and CDR2 YNNKEL (reference sequence). The record originates from a study of patients and donors after allogeneic stem cell transplantation. TCRdb independently ran MiXCR on the RT-PCR reads; one entry per CDR3 protein. The sample has approximately 200,000 distinct CDR3 sequences; roughly two fifths are singletons. The chain carries TRBV3-1 and TRBJ1-4; 8 nucleotides align to TRBD1. This sequence was found in a human donor who was either an allogeneic HSCT recipient or a stem cell or donor lymphocyte infusion donor (not recorded which). It is not recorded whose cells these are; they may come from a transplant donor. The material sequenced was blood, either unsorted or a sorted T cell fraction (not recorded which). The CDR3 nucleotides are TGTGCCAGCAGCTCGGACAGGGAACCTAATGAAAAACTGTTTTTT. Its translation is CASSSDREPNEKLFF.